This TCR beta chain was recovered during a study of T cell repertoires in cytomegalovirus infection. Background on the study: A matching HLA type, together with CMV infection, was signaled by public TCR beta signatures. Broader study findings: Public TCR beta family frequency separated CMV-and-HLA carriers, including in an independent cohort. Predominance within the ex vivo response was attributable to HLA-C-restricted CMV-specific TCR beta clonotypes.

One entry per CDR3 protein, called by TCRdb with MiXCR from the reads. There are under 850,000 distinct CDR3 sequences in the sample; 33% occur only once, and approximately 18% lies in the top ten. This clonotype was counted once. The antigen remains unidentified. The sample consisted of cultured PBMCs, taken from culture after CMV antigen stimulation. The sequence was collected from a human donor in good health (CMV status not recorded). Some clones in this sample may be carry-over from other donors' samples.

As DNA, the CDR3 is TGCGCCAGCAGCCACGGCAGGGGGACAGGGGCATCTGGGGCCAACGTCCTGACTTTC. Translation gives CASSHGRGTGASGANVLTF. This chain uses TRBV4-1 with TRBJ2-6; 10 bases map to TRBD1. J gave up 1 base and V 3 bases, and 9 bases lay outside the gene matches. In germline, CDR1 is MGHRA, CDR2 YSYEKL. This CDR3 contains 19 residues.